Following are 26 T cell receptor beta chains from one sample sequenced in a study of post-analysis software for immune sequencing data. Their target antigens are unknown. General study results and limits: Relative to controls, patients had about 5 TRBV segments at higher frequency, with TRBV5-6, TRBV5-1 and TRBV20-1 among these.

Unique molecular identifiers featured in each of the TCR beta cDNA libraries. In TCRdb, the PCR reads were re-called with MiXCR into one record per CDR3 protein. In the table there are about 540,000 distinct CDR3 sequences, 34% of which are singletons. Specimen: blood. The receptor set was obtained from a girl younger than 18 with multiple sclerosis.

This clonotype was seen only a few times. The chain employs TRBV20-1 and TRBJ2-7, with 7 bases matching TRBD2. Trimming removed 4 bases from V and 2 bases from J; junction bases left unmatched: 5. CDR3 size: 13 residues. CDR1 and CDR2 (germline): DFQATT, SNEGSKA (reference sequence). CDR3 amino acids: CSAMSRGAYEQYF. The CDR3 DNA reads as TGCAGTGCTATGTCACGGGGGGCCTACGAGCAGTACTTC.

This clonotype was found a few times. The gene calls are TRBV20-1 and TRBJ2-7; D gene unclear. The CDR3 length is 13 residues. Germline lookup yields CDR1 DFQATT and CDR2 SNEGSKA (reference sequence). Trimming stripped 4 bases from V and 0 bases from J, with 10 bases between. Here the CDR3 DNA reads TGCAGTGCTAAGGACGGTCTCTCCTACGAGCAGTACTTC. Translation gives CSAKDGLSYEQYF.

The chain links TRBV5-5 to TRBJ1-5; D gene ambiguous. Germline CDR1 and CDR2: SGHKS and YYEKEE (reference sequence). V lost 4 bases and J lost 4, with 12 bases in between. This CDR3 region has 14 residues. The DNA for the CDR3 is TGTGCCAGCAGCCTTCCCCTAGGTAATCAGCCCCAGCATTTT. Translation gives CASSLPLGNQPQHF.

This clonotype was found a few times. CDR3 residues: CASTRGWTGDTAGYTF. DNA of the CDR3: TGTGCCAGCACCCGGGGGTGGACAGGGGACACGGCCGGCTACACCTTC. The rearrangement joins TRBV6-5 to TRBJ1-2, with TRBD1 matching over 9 bases. The CDR3 runs 16 residues. CDR1 is MNHEY and CDR2 is SVGAGI in the germline V gene. V gave up 7 bases and J gave up 8 bases; unmatched junction bases: 17.

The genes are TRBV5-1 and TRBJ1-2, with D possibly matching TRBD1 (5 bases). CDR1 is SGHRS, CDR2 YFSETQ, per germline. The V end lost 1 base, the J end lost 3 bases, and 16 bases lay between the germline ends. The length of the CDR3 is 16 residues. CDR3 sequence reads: CASSLFLRGADYGYTF. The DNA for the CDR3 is TGCGCCAGCAGCTTGTTTTTACGGGGCGCGGACTATGGCTACACCTTC.

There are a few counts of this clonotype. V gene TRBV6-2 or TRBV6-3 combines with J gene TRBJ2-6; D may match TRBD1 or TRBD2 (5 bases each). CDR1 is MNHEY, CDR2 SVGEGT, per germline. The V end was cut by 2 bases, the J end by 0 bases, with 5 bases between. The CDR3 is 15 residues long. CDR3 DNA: TGTGCCAGCAGTTACGGGGGCTCTGGGGCCAACGTCCTGACTTTC. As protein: CASSYGGSGANVLTF.

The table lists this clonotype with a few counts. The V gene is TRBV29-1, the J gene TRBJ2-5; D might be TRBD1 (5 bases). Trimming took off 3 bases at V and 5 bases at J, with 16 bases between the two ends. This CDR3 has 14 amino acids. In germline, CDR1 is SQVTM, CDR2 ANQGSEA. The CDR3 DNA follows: TGCAGCGTTGATGGTCACAGGTCCCTCGAGACCCAGTACTTC. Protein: CSVDGHRSLETQYF.

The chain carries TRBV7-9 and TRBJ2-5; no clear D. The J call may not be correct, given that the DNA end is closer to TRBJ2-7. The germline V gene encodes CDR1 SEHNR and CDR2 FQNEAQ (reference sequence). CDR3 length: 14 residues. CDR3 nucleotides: TGTGCCAGCAGTCCAACCGGACGGATCTACGAGCAGTACTTC. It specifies CASSPTGRIYEQYF.

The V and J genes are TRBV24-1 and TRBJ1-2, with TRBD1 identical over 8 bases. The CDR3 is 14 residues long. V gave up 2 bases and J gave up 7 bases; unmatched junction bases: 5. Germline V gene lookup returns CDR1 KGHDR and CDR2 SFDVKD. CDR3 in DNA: TGTGCCACCAGTGATTCTCAGGGGGCGCGTGGCTACACCTTC. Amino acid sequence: CATSDSQGARGYTF.

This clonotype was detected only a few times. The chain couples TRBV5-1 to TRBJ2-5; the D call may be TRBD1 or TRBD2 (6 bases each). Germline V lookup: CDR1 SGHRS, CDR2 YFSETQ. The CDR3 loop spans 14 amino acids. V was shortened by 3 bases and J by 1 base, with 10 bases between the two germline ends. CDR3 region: CASSWRDTQETQYF. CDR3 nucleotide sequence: TGCGCCAGCAGCTGGAGGGACACCCAAGAGACCCAGTACTTC.

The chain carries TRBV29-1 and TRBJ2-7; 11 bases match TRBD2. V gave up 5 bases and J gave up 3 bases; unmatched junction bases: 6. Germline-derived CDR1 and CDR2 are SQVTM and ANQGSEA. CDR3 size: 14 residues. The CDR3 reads CSVILAGGYYEQYF. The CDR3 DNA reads TGCAGCGTTATCCTAGCGGGGGGTTACTACGAGCAGTACTTC.

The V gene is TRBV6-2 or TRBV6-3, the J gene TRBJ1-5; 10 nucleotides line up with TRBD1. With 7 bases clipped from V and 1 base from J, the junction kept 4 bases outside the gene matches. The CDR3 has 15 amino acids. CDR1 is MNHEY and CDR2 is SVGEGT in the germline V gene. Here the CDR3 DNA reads TGTGCCAGCAATCCGACAGGGGGCAGCAATCAGCCCCAGCATTTT. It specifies CASNPTGGSNQPQHF.

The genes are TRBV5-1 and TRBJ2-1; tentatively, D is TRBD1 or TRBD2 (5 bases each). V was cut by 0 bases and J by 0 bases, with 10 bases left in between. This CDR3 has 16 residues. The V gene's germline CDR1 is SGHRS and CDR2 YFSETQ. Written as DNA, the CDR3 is TGCGCCAGCAGCTTGGCGGGACGAAACTCCTACAATGAGCAGTTCTTC. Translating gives CASSLAGRNSYNEQFF.

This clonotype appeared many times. The CDR3 bases are TGCAGTGCTAGTGCGGGACTCGGCACAGATACGCAGTATTTT. Its translation: CSASAGLGTDTQYF. The V call is TRBV20-1, the J call TRBJ2-3; a weak D match, TRBD2 (6 bases). V shed 3 bases and J shed 1 base, with 11 bases lying between them. The CDR3 extends over 14 amino acids. In germline, CDR1 is DFQATT, CDR2 SNEGSKA (reference sequence).

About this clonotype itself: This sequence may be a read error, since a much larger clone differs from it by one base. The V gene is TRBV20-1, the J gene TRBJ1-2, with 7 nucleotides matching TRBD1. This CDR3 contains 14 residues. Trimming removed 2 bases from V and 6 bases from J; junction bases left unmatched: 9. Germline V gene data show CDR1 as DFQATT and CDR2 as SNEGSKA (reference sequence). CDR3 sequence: CSARILQGRDGYTF. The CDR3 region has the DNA TGCAGTGCTAGAATATTACAGGGGAGGGATGGCTACACCTTC.

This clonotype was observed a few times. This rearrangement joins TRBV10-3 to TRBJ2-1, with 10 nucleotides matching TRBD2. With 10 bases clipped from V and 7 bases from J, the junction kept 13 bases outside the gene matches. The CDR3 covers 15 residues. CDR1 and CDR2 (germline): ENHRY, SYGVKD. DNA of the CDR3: TGTGCCACCGGCAGCGGGGGGGCAGGGTCAAATGAGCAGTTCTTC. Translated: CATGSGGAGSNEQFF.

The CDR3 reads CASSFSPGQPQHF. CDR3 in DNA: TGTGCCAGCAGCTTCTCCCCAGGTCAGCCCCAGCATTTT. The chain has TRBV5-6 and TRBJ1-5; D is undetermined. Trimming left V 2 bases short and J 6 bases short, with 9 bases between. Germline assignment: CDR1 SGHDT and CDR2 YYEEEE. The CDR3 is 13 residues long.

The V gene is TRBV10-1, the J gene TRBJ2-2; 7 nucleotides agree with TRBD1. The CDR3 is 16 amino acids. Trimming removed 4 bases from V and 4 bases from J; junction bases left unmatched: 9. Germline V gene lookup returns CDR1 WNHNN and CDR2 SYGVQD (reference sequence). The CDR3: CASSATTGTVTGELFF. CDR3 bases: TGCGCCAGCAGTGCGACGACCGGGACAGTCACCGGGGAGCTGTTTTTT.

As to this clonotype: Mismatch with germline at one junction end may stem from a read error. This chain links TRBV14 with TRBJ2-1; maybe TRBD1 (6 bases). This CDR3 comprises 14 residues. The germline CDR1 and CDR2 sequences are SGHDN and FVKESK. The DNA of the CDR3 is TGTGCCAGCAGCTTCCGACAGGACCTCAATGAGCAATACTTC. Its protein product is CASSFRQDLNEQYF.

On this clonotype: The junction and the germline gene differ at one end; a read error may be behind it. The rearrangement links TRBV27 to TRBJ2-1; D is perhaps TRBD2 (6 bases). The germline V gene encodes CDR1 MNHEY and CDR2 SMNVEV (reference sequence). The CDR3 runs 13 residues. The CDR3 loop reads CASSWDFYNERFF. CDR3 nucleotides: TGTGCCAGCAGTTGGGACTTCTACAATGAGCGGTTCTTC.

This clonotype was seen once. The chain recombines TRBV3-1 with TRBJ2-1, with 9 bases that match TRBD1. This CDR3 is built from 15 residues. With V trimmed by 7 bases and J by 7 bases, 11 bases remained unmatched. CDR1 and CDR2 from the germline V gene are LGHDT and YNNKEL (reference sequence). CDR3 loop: CASNQNRGRYNEQFF. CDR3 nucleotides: TGTGCCAGCAACCAGAACAGGGGGCGGTATAATGAGCAGTTCTTC.

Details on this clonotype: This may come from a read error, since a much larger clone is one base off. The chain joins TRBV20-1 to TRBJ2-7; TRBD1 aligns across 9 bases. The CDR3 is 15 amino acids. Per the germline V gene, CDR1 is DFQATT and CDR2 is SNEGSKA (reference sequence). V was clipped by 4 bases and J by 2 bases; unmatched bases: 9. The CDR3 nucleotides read TGCAGTGCTAAGGTCCACAGGGGGCAAGCCTACGAGCAGTACTTC. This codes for CSAKVHRGQAYEQYF.

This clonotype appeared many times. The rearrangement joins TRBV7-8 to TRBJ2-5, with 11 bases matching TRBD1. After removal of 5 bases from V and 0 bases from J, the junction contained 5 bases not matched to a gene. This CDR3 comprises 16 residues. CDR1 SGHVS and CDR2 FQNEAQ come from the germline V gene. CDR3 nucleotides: TGTGCCAGCAGCACCCGGACAGGGGGCCACCAAGAGACCCAGTACTTC. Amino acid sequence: CASSTRTGGHQETQYF. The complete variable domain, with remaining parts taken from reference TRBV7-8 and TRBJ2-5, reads GAGVSQSPRYKVAKRGQDVALRCDPISGHVSLFWYQQALGQGPEFLTYFQNEAQLDKSGLPSDRFFAERPEGSVSTLKIQRTQQEDSAVYLCASSTRTGGHQETQYFGPGTRLLVL.

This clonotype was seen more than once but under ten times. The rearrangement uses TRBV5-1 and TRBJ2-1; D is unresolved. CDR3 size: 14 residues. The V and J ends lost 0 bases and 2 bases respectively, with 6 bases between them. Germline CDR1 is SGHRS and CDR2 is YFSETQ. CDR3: CASSLEGPYNEQFF. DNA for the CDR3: TGCGCCAGCAGCTTGGAAGGGCCCTACAATGAGCAGTTCTTC. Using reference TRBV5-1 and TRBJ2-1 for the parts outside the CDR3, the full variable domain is KAGVTQTPRYLIKTRGQQVTLSCSPISGHRSVSWYQQTPGQGLQFLFEYFSETQRNKGNFPGRFSGRQFSNSRSEMNVSTLELGDSALYLCASSLEGPYNEQFFGPGTRLTVL.

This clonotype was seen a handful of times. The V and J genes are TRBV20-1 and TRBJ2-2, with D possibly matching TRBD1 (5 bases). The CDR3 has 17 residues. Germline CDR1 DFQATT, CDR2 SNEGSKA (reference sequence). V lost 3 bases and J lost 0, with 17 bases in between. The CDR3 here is CSASKAGWNTNTGELFF. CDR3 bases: TGCAGTGCTAGTAAGGCAGGGTGGAATACGAACACCGGGGAGCTGTTTTTT.

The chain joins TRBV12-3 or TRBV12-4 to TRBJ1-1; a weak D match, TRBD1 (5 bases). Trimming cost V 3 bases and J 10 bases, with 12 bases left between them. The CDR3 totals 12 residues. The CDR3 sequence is CASSLDSGGAFF. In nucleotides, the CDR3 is TGTGCCAGCAGTTTGGATTCCGGGGGAGCTTTCTTT.